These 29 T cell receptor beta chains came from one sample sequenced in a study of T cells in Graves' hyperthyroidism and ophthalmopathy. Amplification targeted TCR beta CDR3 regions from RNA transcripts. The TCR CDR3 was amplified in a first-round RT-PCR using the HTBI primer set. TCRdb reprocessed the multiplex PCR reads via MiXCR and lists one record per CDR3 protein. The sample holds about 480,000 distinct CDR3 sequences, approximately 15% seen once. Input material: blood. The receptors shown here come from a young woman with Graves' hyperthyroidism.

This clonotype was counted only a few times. CDR3 DNA sequence: TGTGCCAGCAGACCGGGACTAGAGTACGAGCAGTACGTC. The encoded protein is CASRPGLEYEQYV. The rearrangement joins TRBV6-2 or TRBV6-3 to TRBJ2-7; 8 bases map to TRBD2. Per the germline V gene, CDR1 is MNHEY and CDR2 is SVGEGT. This CDR3 is built from 13 residues. J was trimmed by 4 bases and V by 6 bases; bases with no gene match: 5.

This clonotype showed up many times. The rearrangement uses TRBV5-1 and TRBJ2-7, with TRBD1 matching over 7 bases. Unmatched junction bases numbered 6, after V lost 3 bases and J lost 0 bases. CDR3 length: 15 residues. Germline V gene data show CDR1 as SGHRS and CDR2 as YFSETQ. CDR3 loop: CASSSDRVLSYEQYF. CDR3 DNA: TGCGCCAGCAGCTCCGACAGGGTCCTCTCCTACGAGCAGTACTTC.

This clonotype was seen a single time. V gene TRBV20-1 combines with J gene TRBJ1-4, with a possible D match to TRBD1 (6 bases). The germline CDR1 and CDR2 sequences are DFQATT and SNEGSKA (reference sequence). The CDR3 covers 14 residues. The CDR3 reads CIGQSDATNEKLFF. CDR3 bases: TGCATAGGACAGTCCGATGCAACTAATGAAAAACTGTTTTTT.

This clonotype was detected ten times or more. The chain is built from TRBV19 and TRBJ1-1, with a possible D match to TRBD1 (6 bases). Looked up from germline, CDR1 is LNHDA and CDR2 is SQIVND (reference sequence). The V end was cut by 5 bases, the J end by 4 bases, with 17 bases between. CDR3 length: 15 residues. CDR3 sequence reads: CASSLDQGPGTEAFF. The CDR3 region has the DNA TGTGCCAGTAGTCTCGATCAGGGGCCGGGCACTGAAGCTTTCTTT. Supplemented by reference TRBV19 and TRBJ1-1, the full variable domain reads DGGITQSPKYLFRKEGQNVTLSCEQNLNHDAMYWYRQDPGQGLRLIYYSQIVNDFQKGDIAEGYSVSREKKESFPLTVTSAQKNPTAFYLCASSLDQGPGTEAFFGQGTRLTVV.

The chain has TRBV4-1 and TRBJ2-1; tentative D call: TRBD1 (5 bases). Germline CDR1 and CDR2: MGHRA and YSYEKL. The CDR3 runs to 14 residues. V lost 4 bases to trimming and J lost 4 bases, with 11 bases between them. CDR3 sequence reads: CASSRETAYNEQFF. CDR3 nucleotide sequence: TGCGCCAGCAGCCGAGAGACAGCTTACAATGAGCAGTTCTTC.

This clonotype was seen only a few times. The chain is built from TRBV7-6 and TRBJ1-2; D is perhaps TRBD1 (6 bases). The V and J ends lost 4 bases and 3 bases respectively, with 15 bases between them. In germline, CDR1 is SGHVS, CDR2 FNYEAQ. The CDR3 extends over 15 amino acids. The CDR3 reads CASSYTPRGDYGYTF. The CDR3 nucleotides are TGTGCCAGCAGCTATACTCCCAGGGGTGACTATGGCTACACCTTC.

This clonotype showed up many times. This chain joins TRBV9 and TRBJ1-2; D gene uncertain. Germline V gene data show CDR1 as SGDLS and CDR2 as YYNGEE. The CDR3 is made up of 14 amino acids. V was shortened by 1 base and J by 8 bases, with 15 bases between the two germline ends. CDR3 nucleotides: TGTGCCAGCAGCGTATTCGTGGATACGGAAGGCTACACCTTC. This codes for CASSVFVDTEGYTF. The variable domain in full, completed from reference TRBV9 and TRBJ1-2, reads DSGVTQTPKHLITATGQRVTLRCSPRSGDLSVYWYQQSLDQGLQFLIQYYNGEERAKGNILERFSAQQFPDLHSELNLSSLELGDSALYFCASSVFVDTEGYTFGSGTRLTVV.

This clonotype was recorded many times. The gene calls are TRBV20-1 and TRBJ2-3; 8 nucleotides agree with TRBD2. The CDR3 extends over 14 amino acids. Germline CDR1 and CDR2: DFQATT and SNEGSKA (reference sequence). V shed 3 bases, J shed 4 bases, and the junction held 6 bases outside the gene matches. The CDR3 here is CSARVAGRSDTQYF. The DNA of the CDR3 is TGCAGTGCTAGGGTAGCGGGACGATCAGATACGCAGTATTTT.

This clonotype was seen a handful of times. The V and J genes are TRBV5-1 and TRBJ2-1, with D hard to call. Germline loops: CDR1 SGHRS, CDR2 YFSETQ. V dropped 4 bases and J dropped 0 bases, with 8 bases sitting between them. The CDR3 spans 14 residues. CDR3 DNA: TGCGCCAGCAGCCCTGCCCCCTCCTACAATGAGCAGTTCTTC. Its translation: CASSPAPSYNEQFF.

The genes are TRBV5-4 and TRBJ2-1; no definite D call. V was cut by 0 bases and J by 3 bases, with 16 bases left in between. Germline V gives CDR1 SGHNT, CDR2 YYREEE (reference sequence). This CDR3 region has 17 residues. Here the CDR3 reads CASSLGLWGLVYNEQFF. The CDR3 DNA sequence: TGTGCCAGCAGCTTGGGGCTTTGGGGTTTGGTCTACAATGAGCAGTTCTTC.

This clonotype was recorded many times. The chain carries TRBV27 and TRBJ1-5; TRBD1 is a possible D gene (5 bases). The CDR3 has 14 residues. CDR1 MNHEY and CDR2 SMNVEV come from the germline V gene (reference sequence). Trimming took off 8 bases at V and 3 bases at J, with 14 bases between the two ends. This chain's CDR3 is CASSPGQINQPQHF. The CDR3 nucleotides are TGTGCCAGCTCCCCCGGACAAATCAATCAGCCCCAGCATTTT.

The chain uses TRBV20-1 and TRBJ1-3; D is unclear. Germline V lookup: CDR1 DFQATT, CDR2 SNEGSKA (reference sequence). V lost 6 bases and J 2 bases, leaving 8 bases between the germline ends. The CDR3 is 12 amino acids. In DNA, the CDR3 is TGCAGTGCCCGAGCCCCTGGAAACACCATATATTTT. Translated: CSARAPGNTIYF.

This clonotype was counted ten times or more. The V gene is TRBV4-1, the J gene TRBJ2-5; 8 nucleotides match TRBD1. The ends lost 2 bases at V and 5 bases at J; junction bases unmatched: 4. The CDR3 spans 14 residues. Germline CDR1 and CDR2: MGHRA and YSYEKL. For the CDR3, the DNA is TGCGCCAGCAGCCAAACTTACAGGGGGGAGACCCAGTACTTC. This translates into CASSQTYRGETQYF.

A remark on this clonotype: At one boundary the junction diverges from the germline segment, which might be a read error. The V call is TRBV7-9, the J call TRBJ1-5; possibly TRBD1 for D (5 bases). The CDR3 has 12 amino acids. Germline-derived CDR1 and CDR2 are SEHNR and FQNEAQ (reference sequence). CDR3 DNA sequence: TGTGGCAGCGATACAGGCAGACAGCCCCAGCATTTT. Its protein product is CGSDTGRQPQHF.

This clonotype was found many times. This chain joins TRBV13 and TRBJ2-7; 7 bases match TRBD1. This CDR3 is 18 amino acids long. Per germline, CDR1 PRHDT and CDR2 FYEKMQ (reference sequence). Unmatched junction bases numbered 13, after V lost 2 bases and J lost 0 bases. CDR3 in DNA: TGTGCCAGCAGCTTACCTACATCCAGGGGGATTCTCTCCTACGAGCAGTACTTC. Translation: CASSLPTSRGILSYEQYF.

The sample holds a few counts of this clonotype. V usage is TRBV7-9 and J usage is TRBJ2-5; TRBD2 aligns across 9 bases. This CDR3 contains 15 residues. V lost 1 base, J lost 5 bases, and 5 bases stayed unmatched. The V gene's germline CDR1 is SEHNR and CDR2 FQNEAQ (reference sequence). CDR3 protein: CASSLGGRAEETQYF. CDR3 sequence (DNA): TGTGCCAGCAGCTTAGGCGGGAGGGCCGAGGAGACCCAGTACTTC.

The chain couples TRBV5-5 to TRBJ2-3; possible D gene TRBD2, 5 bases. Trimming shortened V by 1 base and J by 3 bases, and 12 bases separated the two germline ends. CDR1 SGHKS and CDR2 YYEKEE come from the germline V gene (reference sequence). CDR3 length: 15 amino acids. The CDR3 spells CASSLSVAPTDTQYF. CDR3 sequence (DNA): TGTGCCAGCAGCTTGTCGGTAGCGCCAACAGATACGCAGTATTTT.

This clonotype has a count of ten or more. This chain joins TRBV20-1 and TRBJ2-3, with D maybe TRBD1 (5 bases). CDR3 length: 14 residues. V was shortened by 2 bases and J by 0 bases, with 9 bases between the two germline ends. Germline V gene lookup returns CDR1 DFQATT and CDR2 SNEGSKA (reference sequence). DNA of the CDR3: TGCAGTGCTAGAAGGGGATTCAGCACAGATACGCAGTATTTT. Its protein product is CSARRGFSTDTQYF.

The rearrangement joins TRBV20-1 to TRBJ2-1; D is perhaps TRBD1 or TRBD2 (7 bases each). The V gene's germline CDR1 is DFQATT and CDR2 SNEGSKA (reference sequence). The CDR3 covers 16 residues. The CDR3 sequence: CLPPGGPKGAYNEQFF. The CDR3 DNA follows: TGCTTGCCCCCGGGAGGTCCAAAGGGGGCATACAATGAGCAGTTCTTC.

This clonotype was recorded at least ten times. CDR3 coding DNA: TGTGCCAGCACCCCCAGGGAAGATAATTCACCCCTCCACTTT. Residues: CASTPREDNSPLHF. J is TRBJ1-6 and V is TRBV6-1; D may be TRBD1 (5 bases). The CDR3 is made up of 14 amino acids. V lost 7 bases and J 5 bases, leaving 12 bases between the germline ends. Germline loops: CDR1 MNHNS, CDR2 SASEGT.

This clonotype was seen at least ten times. The CDR3 loop is CASSPKRQGALDTQYF. CDR3 in DNA: TGTGCCAGCAGCCCGAAAAGACAGGGGGCCCTCGATACGCAGTATTTT. The chain joins TRBV7-9 to TRBJ2-3, with 10 bases identical to TRBD1. The CDR3 extends over 16 amino acids. Germline V gene data show CDR1 as SEHNR and CDR2 as FQNEAQ (reference sequence). The J segment lost 6 bases and the V segment lost 5 bases, leaving 11 bases of the junction unmatched.

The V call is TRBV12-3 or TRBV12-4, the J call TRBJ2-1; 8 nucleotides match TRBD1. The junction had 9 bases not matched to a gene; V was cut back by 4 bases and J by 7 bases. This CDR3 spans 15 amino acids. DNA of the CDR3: TGTGCCAGCAGTTCCCAGGGGGCGCTGGGGAATGAGCAGTTCTTC. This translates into CASSSQGALGNEQFF.

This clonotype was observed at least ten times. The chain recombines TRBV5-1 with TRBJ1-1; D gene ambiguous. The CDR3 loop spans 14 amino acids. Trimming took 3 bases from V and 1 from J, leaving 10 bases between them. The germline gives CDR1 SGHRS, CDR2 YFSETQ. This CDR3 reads CASSSQVKNTEAFF. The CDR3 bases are TGCGCCAGCAGCTCCCAGGTTAAGAACACTGAAGCTTTCTTT.

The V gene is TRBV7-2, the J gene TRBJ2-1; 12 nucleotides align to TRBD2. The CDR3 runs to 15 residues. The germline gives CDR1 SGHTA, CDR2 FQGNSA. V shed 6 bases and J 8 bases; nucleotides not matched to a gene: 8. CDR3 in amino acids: CASSDSSSGRDEQFF. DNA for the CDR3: TGTGCCAGCAGTGACTCTTCTAGCGGGAGGGATGAGCAGTTCTTC.

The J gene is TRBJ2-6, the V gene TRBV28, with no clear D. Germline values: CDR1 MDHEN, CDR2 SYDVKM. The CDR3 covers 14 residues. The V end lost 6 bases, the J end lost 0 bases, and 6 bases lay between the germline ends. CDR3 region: CASRWSSGANVLTF. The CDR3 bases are TGTGCCAGCAGGTGGTCCTCTGGGGCCAACGTCCTGACTTTC.

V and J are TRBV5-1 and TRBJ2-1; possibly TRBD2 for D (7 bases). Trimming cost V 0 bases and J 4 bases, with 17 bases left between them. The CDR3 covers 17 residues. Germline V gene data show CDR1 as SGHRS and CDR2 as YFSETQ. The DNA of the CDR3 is TGCGCCAGCAGCTTGGGTTTTGGGGGGGGCCCGTACAATGAGCAGTTCTTC. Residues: CASSLGFGGGPYNEQFF.

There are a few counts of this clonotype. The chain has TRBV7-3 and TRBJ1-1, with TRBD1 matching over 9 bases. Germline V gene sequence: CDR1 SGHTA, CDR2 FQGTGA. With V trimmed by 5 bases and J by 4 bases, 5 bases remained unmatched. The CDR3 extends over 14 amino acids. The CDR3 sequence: CASSPTTGGTEAFF. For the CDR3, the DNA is TGTGCCAGCAGCCCCACGACAGGGGGCACTGAAGCTTTCTTT. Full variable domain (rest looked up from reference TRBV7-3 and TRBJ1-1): GAGVSQTPSNKVTEKGKYVELRCDPISGHTALYWYRQSLGQGPEFLIYFQGTGAADDSGLPNDRFFAVRPEGSVSTLKIQRTERGDSAVYLCASSPTTGGTEAFFGQGTRLTVV.

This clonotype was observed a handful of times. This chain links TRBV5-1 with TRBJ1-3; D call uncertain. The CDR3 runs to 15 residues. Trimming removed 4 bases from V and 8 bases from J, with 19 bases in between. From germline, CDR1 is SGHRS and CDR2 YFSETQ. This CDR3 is CASSIQFMGPDTIYF. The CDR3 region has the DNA TGCGCCAGCAGCATCCAATTCATGGGCCCGGACACCATATATTTT.

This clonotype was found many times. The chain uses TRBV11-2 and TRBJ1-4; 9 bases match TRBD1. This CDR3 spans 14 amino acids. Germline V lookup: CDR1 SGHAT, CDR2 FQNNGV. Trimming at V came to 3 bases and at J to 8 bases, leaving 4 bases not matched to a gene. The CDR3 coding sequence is TGTGCCAGCAGCTTTGGGACAGGGAAGGAAAAACTGTTTTTT. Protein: CASSFGTGKEKLFF. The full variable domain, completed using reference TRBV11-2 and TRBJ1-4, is EAGVAQSPRYKIIEKRQSVAFWCNPISGHATLYWYQQILGQGPKLLIQFQNNGVVDDSQLPKDRFSAERLKGVDSTLKIQPAKLEDSAVYLCASSFGTGKEKLFFGSGTQLSVL.